The 32 T cell receptor beta chains below were found in one sample sequenced in a study of CD8+ T cells in alopecia areata. RNA extraction was followed by reverse transcription into cDNA, which acted as the sequencing template. Here immunoSEQ multiplex PCR was the method, and the copy in TCRdb shows in-frame clones only, minus some. The profile shows about 180,000 clones, 59% of them singletons. The sequencing used CD4+ T cells sorted from blood, collected at week 0. The receptors derive from a human donor with alopecia areata.

Comment on this clone: This specimen includes other DNA sequences encoding the same CDR3. The chain couples TRBV7-8 to TRBJ1-1; the match to TRBD1 covers 8 bases. Germline CDR1 and CDR2: SGHVS and FQNEAQ. The CDR3 spans 13 residues. V was pared by 5 bases and J by 5 bases, with 4 bases of the junction left unmatched. The CDR3 nucleotides read TGTGCCAGCAGCCTCACAGGGGGGACTGAAGCTTTCTTT. Its protein is CASSLTGGTEAFF.

The chain has TRBV29-1 and TRBJ2-6; 7 bases map to TRBD2. Germline V gives CDR1 SQVTM, CDR2 ANQGSEA. The CDR3 sequence is 14 residues long. Trimming cost V 6 bases and J 4 bases; bases outside gene matches: 6. CDR3 protein: CSVREGGGANVLTF. CDR3 sequence (DNA): TGCAGCGTGAGGGAGGGAGGCGGGGCCAACGTCCTGACTTTC.

A few counts support this clone. The rearrangement uses TRBV2 and TRBJ2-7; 7 bases are shared with TRBD2. Germline CDR1 and CDR2: SNHLY and FYNNEI. The CDR3 is made up of 12 amino acids. V lost 7 bases to trimming and J lost 3 bases; unmatched junction nucleotides: 3. The CDR3 here is CASKGGGYEQYF. The CDR3 region has the DNA TGTGCCAGCAAGGGCGGGGGCTACGAGCAGTACTTC.

This clone occurred a few times. This chain joins TRBV5-1 and TRBJ2-3; 8 positions match TRBD2. Germline lookup yields CDR1 SGHRS and CDR2 YFSETQ. V dropped 0 bases and J dropped 4; count of bases not matched to a gene: 1. The CDR3 has 14 amino acids. The CDR3 region is CASSLGTSSDTQYF. In nucleotides, the CDR3 is TGCGCCAGCAGCTTGGGGACTAGCTCAGATACGCAGTATTTT.

This clone was recorded many times. The rearrangement links TRBV15 to TRBJ2-4; 9 bases are shared with TRBD2. The CDR3 length is 14 residues. V trimming: 0 bases; J trimming: 15 bases; junction bases outside the gene matches: 9. Germline V gene lookup returns CDR1 LNHNV and CDR2 YYDKDF (reference sequence). The chain's CDR3 is CATSRDSGTSLVYF. The CDR3 nucleotides read TGTGCCACCAGCAGAGACAGCGGGACTAGCCTTGTGTACTTC.

This clone has more than one count but fewer than ten. This rearrangement joins TRBV23-1 to TRBJ1-1; unclear D gene. TRBV23-1 is labeled an ORF, and its function is uncertain. V lost 4 bases and J 2 bases, leaving 14 bases between the germline ends. CDR3 length equals 15 residues. The CDR3 sequence: CASSLPVTVNTEAFF. Here the CDR3 DNA reads TGCGCCAGCAGTCTCCCGGTCACGGTAAACACTGAAGCTTTCTTT.

This clone turned up a few times. This rearrangement joins TRBV6-1 to TRBJ2-3; TRBD2 might be the D (5 bases). CDR3 size: 10 residues. The germline gives CDR1 MNHNS, CDR2 SASEGT. V was pared by 6 bases and J by 9 bases, with 7 bases between. The CDR3 loop is CASREETQYF. The CDR3 coding sequence is TGTGCCAGCAGGGAGGAGACGCAGTATTTT.

The V call is TRBV29-1, the J call TRBJ2-5; possible D gene TRBD1, 6 bases. Germline assignment: CDR1 SQVTM and CDR2 ANQGSEA. V was clipped by 4 bases and J by 4 bases, with 7 bases between them. The CDR3 length is 11 residues. CDR3 in amino acids: CSVAGAETQYF. The DNA for the CDR3 is TGCAGCGTTGCAGGGGCAGAGACCCAGTACTTC.

The chain links TRBV28 to TRBJ1-6; 9 nucleotides line up with TRBD1. The germline V gene has CDR1 MDHEN and CDR2 SYDVKM. The CDR3 is made up of 13 amino acids. Losses at the gene ends were 5 bases for V and 9 bases for J; bases not matched to a gene: 2. The CDR3 coding sequence is TGTGCCAGCAGTACAGGGGGCGGTTCACCCCTCCACTTT. Translation gives CASSTGGGSPLHF.

This clone was counted once. This chain uses TRBV7-9 with TRBJ1-2; D ambiguous. Germline V gene data show CDR1 as SEHNR and CDR2 as FQNEAQ (reference sequence). V lost 0 bases to trimming and J lost 0 bases, with 5 bases between them. This CDR3 is 14 amino acids long. The CDR3 DNA is TGTGCCAGCAGCTTAGCTGAGGCTAACTATGGCTACACCTTC. This translates into CASSLAEANYGYTF.

This clone was seen many times. CDR3 amino acids: CASSQENLGVANQPQHF. In DNA, the CDR3 is TGCGCCAGCAGCCAAGAAAATCTTGGGGTTGCCAATCAGCCCCAGCATTTT. The V call is TRBV4-1, the J call TRBJ1-5, with D hard to call. Trimming cost V 0 bases and J 3 bases, with 15 bases left between them. Germline CDR1 and CDR2: MGHRA and YSYEKL. There are 17 residues in the CDR3.

This rearrangement joins TRBV30 to TRBJ2-3, with D perhaps matching TRBD2 (6 bases). Germline V CDR1 and CDR2: GTSNPN, SVGIG (reference sequence). V was shortened by 3 bases and J by 0 bases, with 7 bases between the two germline ends. The CDR3 totals 13 residues. In nucleotides, the CDR3 is TGTGCCTGGAGCCTAGCGAGCACAGATACGCAGTATTTT. It is translated as CAWSLASTDTQYF.

This clone was seen just once. This rearrangement joins TRBV28 to TRBJ2-7, with TRBD2 matching 8 bases. Germline lookup yields CDR1 MDHEN and CDR2 SYDVKM. V was clipped by 6 bases and J by 1 base; unmatched bases: 5. This CDR3 is 14 amino acids long. The CDR3 DNA reads as TGTGCCAGCAGGCCCGGGGGGGTTTCCTACGAGCAGTACTTC. As protein: CASRPGGVSYEQYF.

This clone has only a few counts. The V call is TRBV29-1, the J call TRBJ2-3; 8 bases are a match to TRBD2. Trimming at V came to 2 bases and at J to 4 bases, leaving 8 bases not matched to a gene. The CDR3 covers 15 residues. CDR1 is SQVTM and CDR2 is ANQGSEA in the germline V gene. This CDR3 is CSVEIAGGPPDTQYF. The CDR3 nucleotides read TGCAGCGTTGAAATCGCGGGGGGCCCTCCAGATACGCAGTATTTT.

This clone was counted only a few times. The rearrangement links TRBV30 to TRBJ2-3; 11 bases map to TRBD1. The germline CDR1 and CDR2 sequences are GTSNPN and SVGIG (reference sequence). The CDR3 totals 13 residues. The trim removed 3 bases at V and 6 bases at J, leaving 2 bases unmatched. The CDR3 DNA reads as TGTGCCTGGAGGGACAGGGGGCGGGATACGCAGTATTTT. It is translated as CAWRDRGRDTQYF.

V gene TRBV30 combines with J gene TRBJ1-4, with 11 bases matching TRBD1. The CDR3 runs 16 residues. V shed 2 bases and J 3 bases; nucleotides not matched to a gene: 5. The V gene's germline CDR1 is GTSNPN and CDR2 SVGIG (reference sequence). CDR3 sequence: CAWSSGQGDSNEKLFF. The CDR3 region has the DNA TGTGCCTGGAGTTCGGGACAGGGGGACTCTAATGAAAAACTGTTTTTT.

The chain joins TRBV10-3 to TRBJ2-1; 8 nucleotides agree with TRBD2. This CDR3 is 20 amino acids long. Losses at the gene ends were 4 bases for V and 0 bases for J; bases not matched to a gene: 17. Germline loops: CDR1 ENHRY, CDR2 SYGVKD. CDR3 protein: CAISAIPDRAGLGSYNEQFF. The CDR3 coding sequence is TGTGCCATCAGTGCCATCCCGGACAGAGCGGGACTAGGCTCCTACAATGAGCAGTTCTTC.

This sequence joins TRBV13 and TRBJ2-3; 10 bases are a match to TRBD2. The germline CDR1 and CDR2 sequences are PRHDT and FYEKMQ (reference sequence). The CDR3 has 16 residues. The V gene end was trimmed by 5 bases and the J gene end by 7 bases; junction bases not matched to a gene: 12. This chain's CDR3 is CASSTRTSGSTHTQYF. In DNA form, the CDR3 reads TGTGCCAGCAGCACCAGGACTAGCGGTTCCACCCATACGCAGTATTTT. Variable domain in full (rest from reference TRBV13 and TRBJ2-3): AAGVIQSPRHLIKEKRETATLKCYPIPRHDTVYWYQQGPGQDPQFLISFYEKMQSDKGSIPDRFSAQQFSDYHSELNMSSLELGDSALYFCASSTRTSGSTHTQYFGPGTRLTVL.

The chain is built from TRBV4-1 and TRBJ1-1, with D unresolved. This CDR3 is 14 amino acids long. Germline assignment: CDR1 MGHRA and CDR2 YSYEKL. The germline V and J ends were trimmed by 1 base and 5 bases, with 11 bases remaining between them. For the CDR3, the DNA is TGCGCCAGCAGCCAAGGATTTCGGAGGACTGAAGCTTTCTTT. Its translation: CASSQGFRRTEAFF.

The chain joins TRBV4-1 to TRBJ1-2, with 7 nucleotides matching TRBD1. Unmatched junction bases numbered 18, after V lost 0 bases and J lost 8 bases. CDR3 length equals 18 residues. CDR1 and CDR2 from the germline V gene are MGHRA and YSYEKL. CDR3 in DNA: TGCGCCAGCAGCCAAGATAGGGCGACAGGGCCTCGTCTTGGGGGCTACACCTTC. Translation: CASSQDRATGPRLGGYTF.

The chain combines TRBV19 with TRBJ1-5; D call uncertain. V lost 4 bases, J lost 6 bases, and 10 bases lay in between. CDR3 length: 13 residues. From germline, CDR1 is LNHDA and CDR2 SQIVND (reference sequence). The CDR3 coding sequence is TGTGCCAGTAGTACCCACAAGGCTCAGCCCCAGCATTTT. This sequence encodes CASSTHKAQPQHF.

This chain connects TRBV6-5 to TRBJ1-6; D is unclear. The germline V and J ends were trimmed by 2 bases and 5 bases, with 10 bases remaining between them. From germline, CDR1 is MNHEY and CDR2 SVGAGI. The CDR3 consists of 15 residues. CDR3 DNA: TGTGCCAGCAGTTACAGCGCAGTTAATAATTCACCCCTCCACTTT. Translating gives CASSYSAVNNSPLHF.

The chain is built from TRBV4-3 and TRBJ2-5; 12 positions match TRBD2. Trimming cost V 3 bases and J 3 bases; bases outside gene matches: 8. CDR3 length equals 17 residues. Germline loops: CDR1 LGHNA, CDR2 YSLEER. CDR3 in amino acids: CASSQYFLAGGKETQYF. The CDR3 DNA sequence: TGCGCCAGCAGCCAGTATTTCCTAGCGGGGGGGAAAGAGACCCAGTACTTC.

This chain joins TRBV10-3 and TRBJ1-5; D gene ambiguous. The germline V gene has CDR1 ENHRY and CDR2 SYGVKD. V was trimmed by 2 bases and J by 4 bases, leaving 9 bases between them. The CDR3 sequence is 14 residues long. The CDR3 loop is CAISEIWGNQPQHF. As DNA, the CDR3 is TGTGCCATCAGTGAGATTTGGGGTAATCAGCCCCAGCATTTT.

A remark on this clone: Mismatch with germline at one junction end may stem from a read error. The chain has TRBV30 and TRBJ2-1; D not resolved. This CDR3 region has 12 residues. CDR1 and CDR2 (germline): GTSNPN, SVGIG (reference sequence). The CDR3 loop reads CAWSALVPAPVF. The CDR3 coding sequence is TGTGCCTGGAGTGCGCTAGTACCAGCGCCTGTCTTC.

The CDR3 bases are TGTGCCAGCAGCTTAGGGACAGGGAGAGAGACCCAGTACTTC. Translated, it gives CASSLGTGRETQYF. The rearrangement joins TRBV7-9 to TRBJ2-5; 8 nucleotides align to TRBD1. CDR1 and CDR2 from the germline V gene are SEHNR and FQNEAQ (reference sequence). This CDR3 is built from 14 residues. V was pared by 1 base and J by 4 bases, with 2 bases of the junction left unmatched.

This chain uses TRBV7-8 with TRBJ2-5; unclear D gene. CDR3 length equals 15 residues. Germline CDR1 is SGHVS and CDR2 is FQNEAQ. V shed 0 bases and J shed 2 bases, with 10 bases lying between them. The CDR3 sequence: CASSLALGRQETQYF. CDR3 nucleotide sequence: TGTGCCAGCAGCTTAGCGTTGGGCAGACAAGAGACCCAGTACTTC.

The rearrangement uses TRBV5-1 and TRBJ2-5; tentative D call: TRBD1 (6 bases). The CDR3 loop spans 14 amino acids. Germline CDR1 and CDR2: SGHRS and YFSETQ. Trimming shortened V by 5 bases and J by 7 bases, and 18 bases separated the two germline ends. CDR3 in amino acids: CASSRDTGMGTQYF. As DNA, the CDR3 is TGCGCCAGCAGTAGGGATACAGGGATGGGGACCCAGTACTTC.

Points on this clone: Other DNA variants within this sample encode the same CDR3. This chain uses TRBV29-1 with TRBJ1-4; TRBD1 is a possible D gene (5 bases). Between the trimmed V and J ends, which lost 7 bases and 0 bases, there was a span of 9 bases. The CDR3 spans 13 residues. Germline lookup yields CDR1 SQVTM and CDR2 ANQGSEA. The CDR3 is CSAGGATNEKLFF. CDR3 nucleotide sequence: TGCAGCGCTGGAGGGGCAACTAATGAAAAACTGTTTTTT.

This clone has just a few counts. The chain couples TRBV2 to TRBJ2-7; D gene uncertain. The germline gives CDR1 SNHLY, CDR2 FYNNEI. Trimming cost V 3 bases and J 2 bases, with 8 bases left between them. The CDR3 runs 13 residues. The CDR3 loop is CASSEGIAYEQYF. CDR3 sequence (DNA): TGTGCCAGCAGTGAGGGGATCGCCTACGAGCAGTACTTC.

This clone turned up a few times. The chain is built from TRBV29-1 and TRBJ2-3, with D unclear. The germline V gene has CDR1 SQVTM and CDR2 ANQGSEA. The CDR3 has 13 residues. V was shortened by 3 bases and J by 1 base, with 8 bases between the two germline ends. DNA for the CDR3: TGCAGCGTTGAGGGGTCTGGCACAGATACGCAGTATTTT. Protein: CSVEGSGTDTQYF.

The chain is built from TRBV7-3 and TRBJ2-5; D gene unclear. Per the germline V gene, CDR1 is SGHTA and CDR2 is FQGTGA. The germline V and J ends were trimmed by 5 bases and 6 bases, with 16 bases remaining between them. The CDR3 covers 14 residues. CDR3 protein: CASSPTGLHKTQYF. DNA for the CDR3: TGTGCCAGCAGCCCAACCGGCCTCCATAAGACCCAGTACTTC.